This TCR beta chain is drawn from a study of cytomegalovirus exposure and HLA in healthy donors. Study-wide results and caveats: One later analysis, an examination of the approximately 120 validation repertoires, found that first-cohort TCR clusters tended to co-occur in them.

Some clones are missing from TCRdb's copy, which holds only in-frame ones; the method was immunoSEQ multiplex PCR. Of tens of thousands of clones listed, around 95% were seen once; the top ten hold about 3.5%. In the case of this clone: Its antigen is not identified.

Losses at the gene ends were 2 bases for V and 0 bases for J; bases not matched to a gene: 7. The CDR3 sequence is 17 residues long. Germline V gives CDR1 MNHGY, CDR2 SVAAGI. This clonotype was obtained from a man aged 18 to 30 in good health and CMV-seronegative. V and J are TRBV6-9 and TRBJ1-5; 7 bases align to TRBD1. Sequenced material: PBMCs. CDR3 protein: CASSYRQGKVSNQPQHF. DNA of the CDR3: TGTGCCAGCAGTTATAGACAGGGAAAAGTTAGCAATCAGCCCCAGCATTTT.